These 3 T cell receptor beta chains originate from one sample sequenced in a study of T cell clonality in common variable immunodeficiency. No antigen is known for these receptors. The table came from immunoSEQ multiplex PCR; TCRdb's copy has only in-frame clones and leaves some out. The sample is made up of 15,000 to 20,000 clones, none counted only once. Whole-study findings and limits: Fewer deletions and N-nucleotide insertions were reportedly seen in common variable immunodeficiency TCR beta sequences.

The sequenced sample was peripheral blood mononuclear cells. These receptors came from a human donor with common variable immunodeficiency.

This clone appeared many times. The read gets to within 3 residues of the CDR3 end, and the germline J gene fills in the rest. The chain has TRBV7-3 and TRBJ2-2, with 9 nucleotides matching TRBD1. The CDR3 loop spans 15 amino acids. CDR1 SGHTA and CDR2 FQGTGA come from the germline V gene. V gave up 5 bases and J gave up 2 bases; unmatched junction bases: 3. CDR3 in amino acids: CASSRDRANTGELFF. The sequenced part of the CDR3 DNA is TGTGCCAGCAGCCGGGACAGGGCAAACACCGGGGAG.

At least ten counts were recorded for this clone. Coverage ceases 3 residues before the CDR3 finishes, and the germline J gene fills in the end. The rearrangement joins TRBV20-1 to TRBJ2-5; 7 bases line up with TRBD1. The CDR3 runs 17 residues. V was pared by 3 bases and J by 4 bases, with 17 bases of the junction left unmatched. CDR1 DFQATT and CDR2 SNEGSKA come from the germline V gene (reference sequence). The sequenced CDR3 bases are TGCAGTGCTAGTGATGACAGGGATGAGGGCTCCGGAGAGACC. It codes for CSASDDRDEGSGET. The CDR3 in its entirety is CSASDDRDEGSGETQYF.

This clone was detected many times. The read gets to within 3 residues of the CDR3 end, and the germline J gene fills in the rest. This sequence joins TRBV20-1 and TRBJ2-5; 10 nucleotides align to TRBD1. Germline CDR1 is DFQATT and CDR2 is SNEGSKA (reference sequence). Trimming took 4 bases from V and 5 from J; bases not matched to a gene: 7. CDR3 length equals 14 residues. The CDR3 reads CSAKGQGERETQYF. The sequenced CDR3 bases are TGCAGTGCTAAAGGACAGGGGGAGCGGGAGACC.